A selection of T cell receptor beta chains follows, all from one sample in a study of shared clonotypes between healthy human individuals. This table comes from immunoSEQ multiplex PCR, and its TCRdb copy is limited to in-frame clones, with some not included. This table has approximately 2,000,000 clones, just over 90% appearing once. Sequenced: naive CD8+ T cells from PBMCs. These receptors were obtained from a man younger than 35 in good health. Some clones in this sample may be carry-over from other donors' samples. Each CDR3 is given with its conserved first and last residue. The D gene is left open where the match is weak. Only some rows state a clone size, as once, few, many or a class for expanded clones.

J | size | D | V | CDR3 | DNA
TRBJ1-1 | NA | NA | TRBV27 | CASSLSRGGTEAFF | TGTGCCAGCAGTTTATCGAGGGGGGGGACTGAAGCTTTCTTT
TRBJ1-1 | few | NA | TRBV29-1 | CSVEEGVGNTEAFF | TGCAGCGTTGAAGAAGGGGTGGGGAACACTGAAGCTTTCTTT
TRBJ1-2 | NA | TRBD1 | TRBV4-3 | CASSHFRQGTSYGYTF | TGCGCCAGCAGCCACTTCCGACAGGGTACTTCCTATGGCTACACCTTC
TRBJ2-5 | NA | TRBD2 | TRBV9 | CASSVGQTSRWETQYF | TGTGCCAGCAGCGTAGGCCAGACTAGCCGGTGGGAGACCCAGTACTTC
TRBJ2-2 | NA | NA | TRBV4-3 | CASSQDLPGAGELFF | TGCGCCAGCAGCCAAGATCTCCCAGGAGCCGGGGAGCTGTTTTTT
TRBJ2-7 | NA | TRBD2 | TRBV28 | CASSLVGLAGSYEQYF | TGTGCCAGCAGTTTAGTTGGCCTAGCGGGGTCCTACGAGCAGTACTTC
TRBJ2-7 | NA | NA | TRBV27 | CASSFGYEQYF | TGTGCCAGCAGTTTTGGTTACGAGCAGTACTTC
TRBJ2-1 | NA | TRBD1 | TRBV4-3 | CASSQGRDSYNEQFF | TGCGCCAGCAGCCAAGGCCGGGACAGCTACAATGAGCAGTTCTTC
TRBJ1-1 | NA | NA | TRBV10-3 | CAIRGQLNTEAFF | TGTGCCATCAGAGGACAGCTGAACACTGAAGCTTTCTTT
TRBJ2-7 | NA | TRBD1 | TRBV5-1 | CASSLQDRGGYEQYF | TGCGCCAGCAGCTTGCAGGACAGGGGTGGGTACGAGCAGTACTTC
TRBJ2-5 | few | NA | TRBV9 | CASSVLGMAETQYF | TGTGCCAGCAGCGTACTGGGGATGGCGGAGACCCAGTACTTC
TRBJ2-1 | NA | NA | TRBV9 | CASSVALRASAHNEQFF | TGTGCCAGCAGCGTAGCTTTGCGAGCAAGCGCTCACAATGAGCAGTTCTTC
TRBJ2-1 | NA | TRBD1 | TRBV6-5 | CASRQGQGSYNEQFF | TGTGCCAGCAGACAGGGACAGGGCTCCTACAATGAGCAGTTCTTC
TRBJ2-3 | NA | NA | TRBV4-3 | CASSQDWANADTQYF | TGCGCCAGCAGCCAAGATTGGGCAAATGCAGATACGCAGTATTTT
TRBJ2-1 | NA | TRBD2 | TRBV5-1 | CASSLATSGRYNEQFF | TGCGCCAGCAGCCTGGCGACTAGCGGGAGATACAATGAGCAGTTCTTC
TRBJ2-1 | NA | NA | TRBV29-1 | CSVEALRGHSYNEQFF | TGCAGCGTTGAAGCTCTAAGGGGACACTCCTACAATGAGCAGTTCTTC
TRBJ2-1 | NA | NA | TRBV7-9 | CASSFGGTVFF | TGTGCCAGCAGCTTCGGCGGGACGGTTTTCTTC
TRBJ2-3 | NA | TRBD2 | TRBV27 | CASSFLGRSGTSGIGTDTQYF | TGTGCCAGCAGCTTCCTAGGTCGGAGTGGGACTAGCGGGATTGGCACAGATACGCAGTATTTT
TRBJ2-1 | NA | NA | TRBV5-6 | CASSPEADYNEQFF | TGTGCCAGCAGCCCGGAAGCGGACTACAATGAGCAGTTCTTC
TRBJ1-2 | NA | TRBD1 | TRBV6-5 | CASSWKGTGDGYTF | TGTGCCAGCAGTTGGAAAGGGACAGGGGATGGCTACACCTTC
TRBJ2-1 | NA | TRBD2 | TRBV11-2 | CASLFLAGRVNEQFF | TGTGCCAGCCTTTTCCTAGCGGGCCGAGTAAATGAGCAGTTCTTC
TRBJ1-1 | NA | TRBD1 | TRBV19 | CASSLAGGGNTEAFF | TGTGCCAGTAGTTTGGCAGGGGGTGGTAACACTGAAGCTTTCTTT
TRBJ2-3 | NA | NA | TRBV7-9 | CASSLAERDTQYF | TGTGCCAGCAGCTTAGCTGAGAGGGATACGCAGTATTTT
TRBJ2-7 | NA | NA | TRBV28 | CASKNQGNSYEQYF | TGTGCCAGCAAGAACCAGGGAAACTCCTACGAGCAGTACTTC
TRBJ1-2 | NA | NA | TRBV6-1 | CASSVITANYGYTF | TGTGCCAGCAGTGTAATCACTGCTAACTATGGCTACACCTTC
TRBJ2-7 | NA | NA | TRBV9 | CASSGGSTGKYEQYF | TGTGCCAGCAGCGGAGGTTCTACCGGGAAATACGAGCAGTACTTC
TRBJ1-1 | NA | TRBD1 | TRBV14 | CASSQPRGRTEAFF | TGTGCCAGCAGCCAACCCAGGGGGCGAACTGAAGCTTTCTTT